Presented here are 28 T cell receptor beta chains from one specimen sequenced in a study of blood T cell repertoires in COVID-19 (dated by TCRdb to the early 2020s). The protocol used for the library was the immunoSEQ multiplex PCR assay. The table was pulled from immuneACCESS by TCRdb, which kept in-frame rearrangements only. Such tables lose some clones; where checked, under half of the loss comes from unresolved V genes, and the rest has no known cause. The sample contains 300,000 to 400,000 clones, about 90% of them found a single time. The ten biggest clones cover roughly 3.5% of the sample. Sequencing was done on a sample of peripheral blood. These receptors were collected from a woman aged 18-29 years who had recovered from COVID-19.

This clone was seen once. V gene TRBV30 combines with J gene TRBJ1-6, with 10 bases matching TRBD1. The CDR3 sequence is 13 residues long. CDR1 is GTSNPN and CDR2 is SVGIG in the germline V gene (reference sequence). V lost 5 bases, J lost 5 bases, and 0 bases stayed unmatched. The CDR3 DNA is TGTGCCTGGGGACAGGGGGATAATTCACCCCTCCACTTT. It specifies CAWGQGDNSPLHF.

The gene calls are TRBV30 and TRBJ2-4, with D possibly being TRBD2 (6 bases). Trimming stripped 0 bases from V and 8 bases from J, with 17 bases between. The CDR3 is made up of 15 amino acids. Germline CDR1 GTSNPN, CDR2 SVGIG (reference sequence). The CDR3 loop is CAWSVGWRVTHIQYF. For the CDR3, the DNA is TGTGCCTGGAGTGTAGGGTGGAGGGTGACGCACATTCAGTACTTC.

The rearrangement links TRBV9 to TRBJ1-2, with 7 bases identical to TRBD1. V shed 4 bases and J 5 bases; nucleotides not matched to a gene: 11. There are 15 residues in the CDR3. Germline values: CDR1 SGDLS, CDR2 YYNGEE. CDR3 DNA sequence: TGTGCCAGCAGCATTCGAGGGGGCGCGGATTATGGCTACACCTTC. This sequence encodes CASSIRGGADYGYTF.

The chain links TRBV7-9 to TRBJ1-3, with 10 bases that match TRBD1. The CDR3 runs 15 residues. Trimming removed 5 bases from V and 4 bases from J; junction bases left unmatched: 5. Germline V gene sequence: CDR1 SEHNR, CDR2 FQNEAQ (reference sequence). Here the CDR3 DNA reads TGTGCCAGCAGCCCGACAGGGGGCGCGGGAAACACCATATATTTT. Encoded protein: CASSPTGGAGNTIYF.

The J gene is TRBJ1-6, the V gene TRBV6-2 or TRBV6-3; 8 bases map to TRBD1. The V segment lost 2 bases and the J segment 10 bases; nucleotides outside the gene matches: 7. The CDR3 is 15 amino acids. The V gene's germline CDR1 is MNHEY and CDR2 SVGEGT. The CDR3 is CASSYRQGSGSPLHF. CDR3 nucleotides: TGTGCCAGCAGTTACCGACAGGGGTCGGGCTCACCCCTCCACTTT.

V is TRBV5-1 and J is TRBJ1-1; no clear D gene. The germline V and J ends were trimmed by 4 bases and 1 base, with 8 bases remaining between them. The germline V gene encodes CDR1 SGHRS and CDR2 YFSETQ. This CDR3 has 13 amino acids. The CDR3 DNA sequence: TGCGCCAGCAGCCTAACAGAGAACACTGAAGCTTTCTTT. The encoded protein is CASSLTENTEAFF.

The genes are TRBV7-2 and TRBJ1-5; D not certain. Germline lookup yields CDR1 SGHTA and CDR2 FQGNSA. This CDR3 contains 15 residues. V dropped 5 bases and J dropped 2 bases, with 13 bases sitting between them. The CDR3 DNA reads TGTGCCAGCAGCCTAGGCCCAGGCCGCAATCAGCCCCAGCATTTT. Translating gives CASSLGPGRNQPQHF. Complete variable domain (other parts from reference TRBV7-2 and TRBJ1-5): GAGVSQSPSNKVTEKGKDVELRCDPISGHTALYWYRQSLGQGLEFLIYFQGNSAPDKSGLPSDRFSAERTGGSVSTLTIQRTQQEDSAVYLCASSLGPGRNQPQHFGDGTRLSIL.

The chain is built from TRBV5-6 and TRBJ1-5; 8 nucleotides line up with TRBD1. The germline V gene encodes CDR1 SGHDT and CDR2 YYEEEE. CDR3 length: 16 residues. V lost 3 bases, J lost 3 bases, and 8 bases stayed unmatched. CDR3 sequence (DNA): TGTGCCAGCAGCTCCCCGCTGGACAGGGTCAATCAGCCCCAGCATTTT. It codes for CASSSPLDRVNQPQHF.

This CDR3 reads CASSQSGNYYGYTF. The CDR3 nucleotides are TGTGCCAGCAGCCAAAGCGGGAATTACTATGGCTACACCTTC. The chain carries TRBV3-1 (or the pseudogene TRBV3-2) and TRBJ1-2; D call uncertain. CDR1 LGHDT and CDR2 YNNKEL come from the germline V gene (reference sequence). The ends were cut back, 2 bases at V and 3 bases at J, with 10 bases in the middle. This CDR3 contains 14 residues.

The CDR3 region is CASSLGTSGIRYEQYV. CDR3 coding DNA: TGTGCCAGCAGCCTCGGGACTAGCGGGATACGGTACGAGCAGTACGTC. This chain links TRBV7-9 with TRBJ2-7, with 13 bases aligning to TRBD2. V gave up 5 bases and J gave up 4 bases; unmatched junction bases: 8. From germline, CDR1 is SEHNR and CDR2 FQNEAQ (reference sequence). This CDR3 contains 16 residues.

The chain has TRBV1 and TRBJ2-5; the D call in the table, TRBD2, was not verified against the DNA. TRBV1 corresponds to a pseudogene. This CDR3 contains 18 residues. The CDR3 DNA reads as TGCACCAGCAGCCAAGGATGGCTAGCGGGAGCTTTTCAAGAGACCCAGTACTTC. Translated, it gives CTSSQGWLAGAFQETQYF.

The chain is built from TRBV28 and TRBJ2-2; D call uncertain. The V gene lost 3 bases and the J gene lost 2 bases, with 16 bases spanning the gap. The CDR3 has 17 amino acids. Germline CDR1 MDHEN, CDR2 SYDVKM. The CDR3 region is CASSFPFRIDNTGELFF. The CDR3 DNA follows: TGTGCCAGCAGTTTCCCTTTCAGGATTGACAACACCGGGGAGCTGTTTTTT.

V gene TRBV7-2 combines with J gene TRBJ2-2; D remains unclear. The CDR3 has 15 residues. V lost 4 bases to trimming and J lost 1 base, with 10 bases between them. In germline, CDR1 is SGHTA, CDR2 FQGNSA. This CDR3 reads CASSYLAGNTGELFF. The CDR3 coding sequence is TGTGCCAGCAGCTACTTAGCTGGGAACACCGGGGAGCTGTTTTTT.

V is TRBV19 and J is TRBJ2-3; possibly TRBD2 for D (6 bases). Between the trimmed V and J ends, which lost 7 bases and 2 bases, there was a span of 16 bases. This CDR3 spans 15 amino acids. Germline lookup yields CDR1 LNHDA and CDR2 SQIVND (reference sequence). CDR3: CASKNTGAPTDTQYF. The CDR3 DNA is TGTGCCAGTAAGAATACGGGAGCCCCCACAGATACGCAGTATTTT.

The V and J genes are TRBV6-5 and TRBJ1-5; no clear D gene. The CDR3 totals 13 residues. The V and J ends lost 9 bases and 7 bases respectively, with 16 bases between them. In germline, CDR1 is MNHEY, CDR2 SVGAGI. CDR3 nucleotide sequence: TGTGCCAGTCGACTACCCGGTGGGCAGCCCCAGCATTTT. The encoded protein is CASRLPGGQPQHF.

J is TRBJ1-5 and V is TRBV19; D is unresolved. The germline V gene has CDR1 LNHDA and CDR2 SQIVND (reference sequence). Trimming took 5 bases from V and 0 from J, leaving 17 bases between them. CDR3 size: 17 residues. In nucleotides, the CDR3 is TGTGCCAGTAGTGACACCCCCATCACCCTTAGCAATCAGCCCCAGCATTTT. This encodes CASSDTPITLSNQPQHF.

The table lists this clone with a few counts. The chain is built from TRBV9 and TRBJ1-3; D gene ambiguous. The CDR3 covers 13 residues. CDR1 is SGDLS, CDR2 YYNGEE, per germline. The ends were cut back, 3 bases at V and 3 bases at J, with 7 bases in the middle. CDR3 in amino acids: CASSEHGGNTIYF. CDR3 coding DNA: TGTGCCAGCAGCGAGCACGGTGGAAACACCATATATTTT.

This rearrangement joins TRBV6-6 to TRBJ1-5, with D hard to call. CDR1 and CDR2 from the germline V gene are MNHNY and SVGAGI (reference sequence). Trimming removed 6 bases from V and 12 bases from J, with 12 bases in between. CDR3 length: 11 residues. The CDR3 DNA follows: TGTGCCAGCAGCCTTTCCGAGGGCCAGCATTTT. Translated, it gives CASSLSEGQHF.

In DNA, the CDR3 is TGCGCCAGCAGTCTCACTGCTAGCGGGAGCTCCTACAATGAGCAGTTCTTC. Encoded protein: CASSLTASGSSYNEQFF. V and J are TRBV10-2 and TRBJ2-1; 10 bases are shared with TRBD2. The CDR3 runs 17 residues. V was pared by 5 bases and J by 0 bases, with 7 bases of the junction left unmatched. Germline V lookup: CDR1 WSHSY, CDR2 SAAADI.

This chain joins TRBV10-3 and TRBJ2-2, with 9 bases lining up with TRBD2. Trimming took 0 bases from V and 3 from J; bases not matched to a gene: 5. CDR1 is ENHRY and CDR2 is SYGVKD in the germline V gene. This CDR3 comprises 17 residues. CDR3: CAISESLGGRDTGELFF. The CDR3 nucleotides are TGTGCCATCAGTGAGTCGCTCGGCGGGAGGGACACCGGGGAGCTGTTTTTT.

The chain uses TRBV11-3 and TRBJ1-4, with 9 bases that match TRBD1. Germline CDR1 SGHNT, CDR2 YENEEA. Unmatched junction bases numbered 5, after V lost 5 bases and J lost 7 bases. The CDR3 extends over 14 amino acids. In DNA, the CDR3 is TGTGCCAGCAGCCGACAGGGGGGGAGTGAAAAACTGTTTTTT. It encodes CASSRQGGSEKLFF.

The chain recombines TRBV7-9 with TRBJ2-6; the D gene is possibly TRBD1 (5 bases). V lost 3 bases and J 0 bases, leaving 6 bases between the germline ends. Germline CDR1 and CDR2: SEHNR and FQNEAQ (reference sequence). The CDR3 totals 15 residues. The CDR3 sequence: CASSLTDSGANVLTF. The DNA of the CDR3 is TGTGCCAGCAGCTTGACAGACTCTGGGGCCAACGTCCTGACTTTC.

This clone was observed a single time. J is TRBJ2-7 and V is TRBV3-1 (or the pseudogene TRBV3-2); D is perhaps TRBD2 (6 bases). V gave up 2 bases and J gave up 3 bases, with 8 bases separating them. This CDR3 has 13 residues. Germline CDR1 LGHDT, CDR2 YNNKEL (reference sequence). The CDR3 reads CASSQRGLYEQYV. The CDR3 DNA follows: TGTGCCAGCAGCCAAAGGGGACTCTACGAGCAGTACGTC.

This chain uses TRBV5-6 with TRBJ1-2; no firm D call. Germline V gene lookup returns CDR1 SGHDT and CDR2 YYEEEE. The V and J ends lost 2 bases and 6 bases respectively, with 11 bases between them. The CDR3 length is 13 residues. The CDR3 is CASSLRLRDGYTF. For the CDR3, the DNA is TGTGCCAGCAGCTTACGGTTGCGGGATGGCTACACCTTC.

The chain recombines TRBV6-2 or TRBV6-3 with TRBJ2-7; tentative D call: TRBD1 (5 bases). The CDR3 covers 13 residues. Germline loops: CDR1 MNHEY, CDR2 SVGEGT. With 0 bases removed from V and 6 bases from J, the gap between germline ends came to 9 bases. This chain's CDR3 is CASSYSQGPEQYV. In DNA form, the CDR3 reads TGTGCCAGCAGTTACTCGCAGGGTCCCGAGCAGTACGTC.

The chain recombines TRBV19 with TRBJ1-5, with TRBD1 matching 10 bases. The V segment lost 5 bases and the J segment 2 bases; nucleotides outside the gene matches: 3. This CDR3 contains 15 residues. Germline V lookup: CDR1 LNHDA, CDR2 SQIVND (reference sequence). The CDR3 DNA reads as TGTGCCAGTAGTCCGGACAGGGGGGGCAATCAGCCCCAGCATTTT. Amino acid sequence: CASSPDRGGNQPQHF.

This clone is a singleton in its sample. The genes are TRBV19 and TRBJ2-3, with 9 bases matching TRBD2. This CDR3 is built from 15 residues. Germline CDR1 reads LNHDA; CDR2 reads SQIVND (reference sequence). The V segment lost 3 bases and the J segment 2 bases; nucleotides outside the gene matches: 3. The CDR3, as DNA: TGTGCCAGTAGTATGCGGGGGGGGTCCACAGATACGCAGTATTTT. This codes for CASSMRGGSTDTQYF.

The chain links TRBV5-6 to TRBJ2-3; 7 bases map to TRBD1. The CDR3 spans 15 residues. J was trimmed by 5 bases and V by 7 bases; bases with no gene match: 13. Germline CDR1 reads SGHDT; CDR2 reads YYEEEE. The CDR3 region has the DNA TGTGCCAGCGGAAGACAGGGCACCCTCCGAGATACGCAGTATTTT. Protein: CASGRQGTLRDTQYF.